These 2 T cell receptor beta chains share one sample of origin, sequenced in a study of T cells in Graves' hyperthyroidism and ophthalmopathy. Template material for amplifying TCR beta CDR3 regions consisted of RNA transcripts. HTBI primers were employed in a first-round RT-PCR of the TCR CDR3. TCRdb used MiXCR to reprocess the multiplex PCR reads, holding one entry per CDR3 protein. The sample contains 500,000 to 650,000 distinct CDR3 sequences, over 35% of which appear only once. Sequenced: peripheral blood or thyroid tissue (not recorded which). These receptors were collected from an adult woman with Graves' disease, either hyperthyroidism or ophthalmopathy (not recorded which).

The chain couples TRBV29-1 to TRBJ2-7, with 7 bases identical to TRBD2. The V and J ends lost 7 bases and 4 bases, in that order; junction bases with no gene match: 10. Germline-derived CDR1 and CDR2 are SQVTM and ANQGSEA. The CDR3 covers 13 residues. The CDR3: CSGWGGTVYEQYF. The CDR3 DNA reads TGCAGCGGGTGGGGGGGAACAGTGTACGAGCAGTACTTC.

The chain links TRBV29-1 to TRBJ1-4; D unclear. This CDR3 is built from 15 residues. Germline V gene data show CDR1 as SQVTM and CDR2 as ANQGSEA. Trimming removed 1 base at V and 8 bases at J, with 17 bases between. This chain's CDR3 is CSVEGGMVVREKLFF. CDR3 DNA sequence: TGCAGCGTTGAAGGGGGAATGGTTGTCAGAGAAAAACTGTTTTTT.